One sample yielded the 18 T cell receptor beta chains listed below, sequenced in a study of blood T cell repertoires in COVID-19. Measured with immunoSEQ multiplex PCR; TCRdb has only the in-frame clones, and not every one. The profile shows some 64,000 clones, under 80% of them singletons. The sequenced sample was PBMCs or T cells enriched from blood (not recorded which). Receptor source: a woman aged 60-75 years who had been exposed to COVID-19.

The chain carries TRBV20-1 and TRBJ1-1; no reliable D call. There are 11 residues in the CDR3. The V end lost 5 bases, the J end lost 7 bases, and 11 bases lay between the germline ends. The V gene's germline CDR1 is DFQATT and CDR2 SNEGSKA (reference sequence). This CDR3 is CSALPGFEAFF. Written as DNA, the CDR3 is TGCAGTGCTCTTCCGGGGTTTGAAGCTTTCTTT.

This clone has just a few counts. The rearrangement joins TRBV7-2 to TRBJ1-5; TRBD1 is a possible D gene (5 bases). The germline V gene has CDR1 SGHTA and CDR2 FQGNSA. The V and J ends lost 5 bases and 2 bases respectively, with 16 bases between them. The CDR3 spans 16 residues. CDR3: CASSLISGGGNQPQHF. CDR3 coding DNA: TGTGCCAGCAGCCTAATCTCGGGGGGGGGCAATCAGCCCCAGCATTTT.

The rearrangement links TRBV28 to TRBJ2-5, with D perhaps matching TRBD1 (6 bases). The CDR3 totals 15 residues. Trimming cost V 4 bases and J 2 bases, with 14 bases left between them. In germline, CDR1 is MDHEN, CDR2 SYDVKM. CDR3 DNA sequence: TGTGCCAGCAGTTCCAAACAGGGTAGGCAAGAGACCCAGTACTTC. Amino acid sequence: CASSSKQGRQETQYF.

This clone was seen a few times. The chain employs TRBV7-9 and TRBJ1-1, with D tentatively TRBD1 (5 bases). Germline V CDR1 and CDR2: SEHNR, FQNEAQ (reference sequence). The CDR3 sequence is 12 residues long. V gave up 0 bases and J gave up 10 bases, with 9 bases separating them. The CDR3 nucleotides read TGTGCCAGCAGCTTAGCGGGGCGCTCAGCTTTCTTT. This encodes CASSLAGRSAFF.

In its sample, this clone was seen a few times. V usage is TRBV7-9 and J usage is TRBJ1-1, with no clear D. The CDR3 is 13 residues long. Trimming stripped 0 bases from V and 8 bases from J, with 10 bases between. In germline, CDR1 is SEHNR, CDR2 FQNEAQ (reference sequence). The CDR3 loop is CASSLAPAREAFF. CDR3 bases: TGTGCCAGCAGCTTAGCTCCGGCCAGGGAAGCTTTCTTT.

Comment on this clone: Because the CDR3's place on the DNA is in doubt, the DNA is left out and the CDR3 is given as listed by TCRdb. The rearrangement joins TRBV28 to TRBJ1-2; TRBD1 is the table's D call, not checked against the DNA. Both ends counted, the CDR3 spans 15 residues. Germline assignment: CDR1 MDHEN and CDR2 SYDVKM. CDR3 amino acids: CASSFDSGQGQGYTF.

This chain uses TRBV5-1 with TRBJ2-2, with D perhaps matching TRBD2 (5 bases). The CDR3 has 15 amino acids. Trimming pared 5 bases from V and 4 bases from J, leaving 15 bases between. CDR1 is SGHRS and CDR2 is YFSETQ in the germline V gene. CDR3 nucleotides: TGCGCCAGCAGAAAACGGGATGAGGGCACCGGGGAGCTGTTTTTT. This encodes CASRKRDEGTGELFF.

This clone was counted only a few times. J is TRBJ1-3 and V is TRBV9; 7 positions agree with TRBD1. J gave up 6 bases and V 4 bases, and 7 bases lay outside the gene matches. The CDR3 covers 14 residues. The germline CDR1 and CDR2 sequences are SGDLS and YYNGEE. CDR3 region: CASSPGTEVNTIYF. The CDR3 DNA is TGTGCCAGCAGCCCTGGGACAGAAGTAAACACCATATATTTT.

The chain carries TRBV6-5 and TRBJ1-1, with D hard to call. This CDR3 is built from 16 residues. Germline lookup yields CDR1 MNHEY and CDR2 SVGAGI. The V end lost 0 bases, the J end lost 3 bases, and 14 bases lay between the germline ends. The CDR3 loop reads CASSYSTVEEDTEAFF. The DNA for the CDR3 is TGTGCCAGCAGTTACTCGACGGTGGAGGAGGACACTGAAGCTTTCTTT.

CDR3 DNA sequence: TGTGCCAGCAGTTACCAAAGGACAGGGGACCGTGAAGCTTTCTTT. It is translated as CASSYQRTGDREAFF. The rearrangement links TRBV6-5 to TRBJ1-1, with TRBD1 matching over 9 bases. V lost 2 bases to trimming and J lost 7 bases; unmatched junction nucleotides: 8. The germline V gene has CDR1 MNHEY and CDR2 SVGAGI. This CDR3 is built from 15 residues.

CDR3 residues: CASSLMGQGVGNTEAFF. The CDR3 DNA reads TGTGCCAGCAGTTTAATGGGACAGGGGGTCGGGAACACTGAAGCTTTCTTT. The chain recombines TRBV28 with TRBJ1-1; 11 bases align to TRBD1. CDR1 and CDR2 from the germline V gene are MDHEN and SYDVKM. CDR3 length: 17 residues. With 2 bases clipped from V and 1 base from J, the junction kept 6 bases outside the gene matches.

The rearrangement uses TRBV29-1 and TRBJ2-1; 10 bases are shared with TRBD1. This CDR3 is built from 17 residues. V lost 4 bases to trimming and J lost 2 bases; unmatched junction nucleotides: 11. Germline loops: CDR1 SQVTM, CDR2 ANQGSEA. The CDR3 DNA sequence: TGCAGCGTTGTTAATACTCGGGGGACAGGGGCCTACAATGAGCAGTTCTTC. This encodes CSVVNTRGTGAYNEQFF.

The chain carries TRBV7-9 and TRBJ1-1; weak D call: TRBD1 (5 bases). This CDR3 comprises 14 residues. Trimming stripped 1 base from V and 4 bases from J, with 10 bases between. CDR1 SEHNR and CDR2 FQNEAQ come from the germline V gene (reference sequence). The CDR3 reads CASSLEAGITEAFF. Here the CDR3 DNA reads TGTGCCAGCAGCTTAGAAGCAGGGATCACTGAAGCTTTCTTT. The full variable domain, completed using reference TRBV7-9 and TRBJ1-1, is DTGVSQNPRHKITKRGQNVTFRCDPISEHNRLYWYRQTLGQGPEFLTYFQNEAQLEKSRLLSDRFSAERPKGSFSTLEIQRTEQGDSAMYLCASSLEAGITEAFFGQGTRLTVV.

This clone showed up just a few times. This chain connects TRBV9 to TRBJ1-4; D is perhaps TRBD1 (5 bases). The CDR3 has 15 residues. V shed 1 base and J shed 3 bases, with 10 bases lying between them. Per germline, CDR1 SGDLS and CDR2 YYNGEE. The CDR3, as DNA: TGTGCCAGCAGCGTACCTGGAGGGGCTAATGAAAAACTGTTTTTT. Its translation: CASSVPGGANEKLFF.

The CDR3 region has the DNA TGTGCCAGCTCAAGGGACAGAGATCAGCCCCAGCATTTT. This sequence encodes CASSRDRDQPQHF. The J gene is TRBJ1-5, the V gene TRBV18; TRBD1 matches at 7 bases. There are 13 residues in the CDR3. CDR1 is KGHSH and CDR2 is LQKENI in the germline V gene. The J segment lost 5 bases and the V segment lost 5 bases, leaving 3 bases of the junction unmatched.

V usage is TRBV11-2 and J usage is TRBJ2-1; no reliable D call. This CDR3 has 12 residues. V was trimmed by 3 bases and J by 7 bases, leaving 7 bases between them. Looked up from germline, CDR1 is SGHAT and CDR2 is FQNNGV. As DNA, the CDR3 is TGTGCCAGCAGCTTGCTAGGAAATGAGCAGTTCTTC. Amino acid sequence: CASSLLGNEQFF.

The rearrangement uses TRBV15 and TRBJ2-5, with 7 bases aligning to TRBD2. V was pared by 1 base and J by 1 base, with 3 bases of the junction left unmatched. Germline values: CDR1 LNHNV, CDR2 YYDKDF (reference sequence). The CDR3 covers 15 residues. CDR3 DNA: TGTGCCACCAGCAGAGCGGGGGGTCTCCAAGAGACCCAGTACTTC. Translation: CATSRAGGLQETQYF.

This chain uses TRBV24-1 with TRBJ1-5; maybe TRBD1 (6 bases). Germline lookup yields CDR1 KGHDR and CDR2 SFDVKD. The CDR3 covers 14 residues. V was trimmed by 5 bases and J by 7 bases, leaving 14 bases between them. The CDR3 DNA reads as TGTGCCACCAGTGCCCCAGGGGTCCAACAGCCCCAGCATTTT. This codes for CATSAPGVQQPQHF.